The rows below give T cell receptor beta chains drawn from one sample of a study of blood T cells in healthy people across ages. TCRdb recomputed calls from the 5' RACE reads with MiXCR, one row per CDR3 protein. The sample has around 1,900,000 distinct CDR3 sequences, approximately 40% seen once. Sequenced: blood. The receptors shown here come from a human donor in good health. Each CDR3 is given with its conserved first and last residue. A D gene is named only where the DNA matches it firmly. Not all rows give a size; the values are once, few, many and, for expanded clones, a class.

j_call	clone_size	d_call	v_call	cdr3_nt	cdr3_aa
TRBJ2-5	few	NA	TRBV13	TGTGCTAGCAGCCGCCGGATGCAAGAGACCCAGTACTTC	CASSRRMQETQYF
TRBJ1-2	NA	NA	TRBV9	TGTGCCAGCAGCGCCCGTACAGGGCACGATGGCTACACCTTC	CASSARTGHDGYTF
TRBJ1-5	few	NA	TRBV5-6	TGTGCCAGCAGCTTGGCGAGCCCGTCGACTCAGCCCCAGCATTTT	CASSLASPSTQPQHF
TRBJ2-1	NA	NA	TRBV12-3/TRBV12-4	TGTGCCAGCACCCGGGGACTTTGGGATGAGCAGTTCTTC	CASTRGLWDEQFF
TRBJ2-7	NA	NA	TRBV20-1	TGCAGTGCTAGAGATCCAATCGGCGGGAATGGCTACCGCGAGCAGTACTTC	CSARDPIGGNGYREQYF
TRBJ1-5	NA	NA	TRBV28	TGTGCCAGCAGTTTAGCCCGGGGTTTGGGTTATAGCAATCAGCCCCAGCATTTT	CASSLARGLGYSNQPQHF
TRBJ1-2	NA	NA	TRBV25-1	TGTGCCAGCAGTGGCCCGTGGGGTGGCTACACCTTC	CASSGPWGGYTF
TRBJ2-7	NA	NA	TRBV7-2	TGTGCCAGCAGCTTAGAGGAGGGGAATTCCTACGAGCAGTACTTC	CASSLEEGNSYEQYF
TRBJ2-4	NA	NA	TRBV12-3/TRBV12-4	TGTGCCAGCAGCCCTAGGCCCCGCGGGGGCCCTAGAACCCAGCAGTACTTC	CASSPRPRGGPRTQQYF
TRBJ1-1	few	TRBD1	TRBV29-1	TGCAGCGTTGAGAGGGGGCCCCAGGTGAGGGCTTTCTTT	CSVERGPQVRAFF
TRBJ1-5	many	NA	TRBV12-3/TRBV12-4	TGTGCCAGCAGTTTTGGCCCCCAGCCCCAGCATTTT	CASSFGPQPQHF
TRBJ2-5	NA	TRBD2	TRBV9	TGTGCCAGCAGCGAGTCTAGCGGGGGACCCAACCAAGAGACCCAGTACTTC	CASSESSGGPNQETQYF
TRBJ2-7	NA	NA	TRBV9	TGTGCCAGCAGCGTAGTATCAGGGGCAGGCTCCTACGAGCAGTACTTC	CASSVVSGAGSYEQYF
TRBJ2-4	few	NA	TRBV7-9	TGTGCCAGCAGCTTATCAGTAGCCAAAAACATTCAGTACTTC	CASSLSVAKNIQYF
TRBJ2-7	few	NA	TRBV20-1	TGCAGTGCCACGAGGGGTGTCGACGAGCAGTACTTC	CSATRGVDEQYF
TRBJ2-7	many	TRBD2	TRBV18	TGTGCCAGCAGTCCCGGGGGGGACGAGCAGTACTTC	CASSPGGDEQYF
TRBJ2-2	NA	TRBD1	TRBV18	TGTGCCAGCTCACCCCTACAACATGGACAGGGAACGACGAACACCGGGGAGCTGTTTTTT	CASSPLQHGQGTTNTGELFF
TRBJ1-1	NA	NA	TRBV4-1	TGCGCCAGCAGCCGCCAGGGATCCCCTGAAGCTTTCTTT	CASSRQGSPEAFF
TRBJ2-1	NA	TRBD2	TRBV6-2/TRBV6-3	TGTGCCAGCAGTCCCCCTTCGGGGACTAGCGGGGGGAGGTGGTCCTACAATGAGCAGTTCTTC	CASSPPSGTSGGRWSYNEQFF
TRBJ2-1	few	NA	TRBV29-1	TGCAGCGTTGTACTCGGGGCCCAAATGTTTGACAATGAGCAGTTCTTC	CSVVLGAQMFDNEQFF
TRBJ1-2	NA	NA	TRBV25-1	TGTGCCAGCAGTGAGATTCTTGGGGGGGACTATGGCTACACCTTC	CASSEILGGDYGYTF
TRBJ1-1	once	NA	TRBV20-1	TGCAGTGCTAGAGGGGATCCAGGGGATCAAAACACTGAAGCTTTCTTT	CSARGDPGDQNTEAFF
TRBJ2-5	NA	NA	TRBV15	TGTGCCACCAGCAGAGAGATGCGTAGTGTAGAGACCCAGTACTTC	CATSREMRSVETQYF
TRBJ1-2	NA	NA	TRBV6-5	TGTGCCAGCAGTCAACAGGGTACGGACGGCTACACCTTC	CASSQQGTDGYTF
TRBJ1-4	NA	NA	TRBV21-1	TGTGCCAGCAGCAAGGACGGGGGAATAGGGGAAAAACTGTTTTTT	CASSKDGGIGEKLFF
TRBJ1-2	few	TRBD1	TRBV29-1	TGCAGCGGGCGGGACAGGGTAAACTATGGCTACACCTTC	CSGRDRVNYGYTF
TRBJ1-2	NA	NA	TRBV7-9	TGTGCCAGCACCCTCGACAGGCATTATGGCTACACCTTC	CASTLDRHYGYTF
TRBJ2-4	NA	NA	TRBV20-1	TGCAGTGCTAGAGAGAATAGAAGGAGGGGCATTCAGTACTTC	CSARENRRRGIQYF
TRBJ2-5	NA	NA	TRBV12-3/TRBV12-4	TGTGCCAGTATGACGACGCCCAGGGGAGAGACCCAGTACTTC	CASMTTPRGETQYF